The clone carrying this TCR beta chain was detected a few times. The sample belongs to a study of blood T cell repertoires in COVID-19. Study summary: The study drew acute and convalescent COVID-19 samples from the United States, Italy and Spain.

The CDR3 runs 13 residues. Trimming took 6 bases from V and 1 from J, leaving 9 bases between them. CDR1 ENHRY and CDR2 SYGVKD come from the germline V gene. The authors' processing: How many nucleated cells were present was estimated from reference gene primer amplification. Sequencing used immunoSEQ multiplex PCR; TCRdb keeps in-frame clones, though not all of them. V and J calls and clone size follow that table, whereas D and trimming were derived from the DNA. The sample has about 75,000 clones, 80% to 90% seen once. Enrollment of patients from Seattle took place during active infection, with longitudinal follow-up.

The receptor was derived from a man older than 75 with COVID-19, enrolled during active disease. The chain uses TRBV10-3 and TRBJ1-1; D is ambiguous. The sample was peripheral blood. CDR3 DNA: TGTGCCATCAGCTTCACAGCGAACACTGAAGCTTTCTTT. As protein: CAISFTANTEAFF.